What follows are 4 T cell receptor beta chains derived from one specimen sequenced in a study of CD8+CD57+ T cells in acquired aplastic anemia (dated by TCRdb to the late 2010s). The data were produced on an Illumina HiSeq 2000. Profiling of TCR beta VDJ combinations and CDR3 sequences used genomic DNA as the template. In TCRdb, the public reads were trimmed at Q25 with fastp and aligned with MiXCR, with productive beta chains retained. Every distinct CDR3 protein forms one entry, paired with its most common genes and DNA. The sample table lists roughly 260,000 distinct CDR3 sequences, around half of them with a count of one. Jointly, the top ten make up 7.8% of the sample. Patients chosen for sequencing had shown expansion of CD8+CD57+ cells by flow cytometry. Input material: sorted CD4+, CD8+, or CD8+CD57+ T cells (not recorded which) from PBMCs. Receptors were obtained from a human donor with aplastic anemia.

This sequence joins TRBV7-9 and TRBJ1-1; no definite D call. The germline CDR1 and CDR2 sequences are SEHNR and FQNEAQ (reference sequence). V shed 3 bases and J shed 3 bases, with 8 bases lying between them. The CDR3 contains 13 residues. DNA of the CDR3: TGTGCCAGCAGCTTGAATAGGGACACTGAAGCTTTCTTT. This sequence encodes CASSLNRDTEAFF.

As regards this clonotype: Given a much more abundant clone one base away, this may be a read error. V gene TRBV5-5 combines with J gene TRBJ1-1, with D perhaps matching TRBD1 (6 bases). Per germline, CDR1 SGHKS and CDR2 YYEKEE (reference sequence). This CDR3 contains 15 residues. The CDR3 region has the DNA TGTGCCAGCGGCTTGGGTTCGGGGGCATACACTGAAGCTTTCTTT. Translating it yields CASGLGSGAYTEAFF. The variable domain in full, with the rest retrieved from reference TRBV5-5 and TRBJ1-1, is DAGVTQSPTHLIKTRGQQVTLRCSPISGHKSVSWYQQVLGQGPQFIFQYYEKEERGRGNFPDRFSARQFPNYSSELNVNALLLGDSALYLCASGLGSGAYTEAFFGQGTRLTVV.

This chain uses TRBV27 with TRBJ2-7; 8 bases line up with TRBD2. The germline V gene encodes CDR1 MNHEY and CDR2 SMNVEV (reference sequence). The V gene end was trimmed by 3 bases and the J gene end by 6 bases; junction bases not matched to a gene: 10. There are 15 residues in the CDR3. CDR3 region: CASSLNLAGLSEQYF. DNA for the CDR3: TGTGCCAGCAGTTTGAATCTAGCGGGCTTAAGCGAGCAGTACTTC.

As concerns this clonotype: A junction boundary mismatches the germline segment, possibly from a read error. This chain joins TRBV27 and TRBJ1-1; D may be TRBD1 (5 bases). Germline V gene data show CDR1 as MNHEY and CDR2 as SMNVEV (reference sequence). This CDR3 is 13 amino acids long. The CDR3 DNA reads as TGTGCCTGCAGTTGGGGCAGTAAAGGTGAAGCTTTCTTT. Translated: CACSWGSKGEAFF.